This T cell receptor (beta chain) emerged from a study of CD8 T cells in Susac syndrome. The V gene lost 7 bases and the J gene lost 6 bases, with 21 bases spanning the gap. The CDR3 consists of 15 residues. With random hexamers, roughly 0.5 to 1 ug RNA was reverse transcribed. A multiplex approach, immunoSEQ multiplex PCR, amplified TCR beta CDR3 across 54 Vbeta and 13 Jbeta. TCRdb passed the immunoSEQ multiplex PCR reads through MiXCR, listing each CDR3 protein once. This sample carries 120,000 or so distinct CDR3 sequences, approximately 93% of them seen once, and the ten largest clones take 0.093%.

J is TRBJ1-1 and V is TRBV12-3 or TRBV12-4; a weak D match, TRBD1 (6 bases). This clonotype was obtained from a human donor with multiple sclerosis. Sample: CD4+ T cells from PBMCs. DNA for the CDR3: TGTGCCAGCATCCCGTTTGGCAGGGGAAAGGCTGAAGCTTTCTTT. Amino acid sequence: CASIPFGRGKAEAFF.